The TCR beta chain under discussion was sequenced for a study of T cells in localized non-small cell lung cancer (dated by TCRdb to the early 2020s). About the full investigation: The study analyzed T cell repertoires of roughly 220 early-stage NSCLC patients, comparing tumors and uninvolved tumor-adjacent lungs. All 220 or so NSCLC patients in the cohort were treatment-naive and had localized lung tumors that were resected. A mean age of about 66 years was recorded for the NSCLC patients, of whom approximately 130 were male and 107 were female.

Relative to germline, V is missing 3 bases and J is missing 7 bases, with 1 base of the junction outside any gene match. The CDR3 runs 14 residues from the cysteine to the phenylalanine. Only the CDR3 DNA stays, 42 bases, in frame from base 1. The germline V gene encodes CDR1 KGHSH and CDR2 LQKENI. General conclusions and limits of the study: Longer overall survival was associated with higher blood T cell density, whereas shorter survival was associated with higher adjacent-lung clonality. Of the top 100 tumor clones, a median of roughly 57 were detected in paired uninvolved adjacent lung; under 35 were also among that lung's top 100. Uninvolved tumor-adjacent lung showed the highest T cell clonality, higher than tumor, which suggests more focused antigenic responses in the adjacent lung. Because multi-region tumor sequencing was not performed, intratumor heterogeneity could not be ruled out. Because of the exploratory design, TCR variables were selected using unadjusted p-values without false-discovery rate correction.

The immunoSEQ Assay was used to sequence TCR beta CDR3 regions from DNA. The original methods were these. To compute T cell density, TCR beta template counts were normalized to usable DNA, which was estimated by amplifying housekeeping genes. Using the preseqR package, richness was estimated by extrapolating to 120,000 templates for tissue samples and 400,000 templates for PBMC samples. Clonality was calculated as one minus Pielou's evenness. Differential abundance testing on productive amino-acid clonotypes, with a minimum total count of 5 and an alpha of 0.1, was used to identify tissue-enriched TCRs. The Jaccard Index and the Morisita Overlap Index were used to measure how much the repertoires overlapped between compartments. GLIPH grouped TCR beta CDR3s together with public tetramer-defined viral CDR3s, and a viral motif had to include at least three viral sequences and show V-gene enrichment. TCRdb's version of the immuneACCESS table is confined to in-frame rearrangements and falls short of the full clone set. An unresolved V gene accounts for under half of the shortfall where checked; the remainder is of unknown origin. From that table come the V and J calls and clone size; the DNA was used to work out D and trimming. In all, the sample holds fewer than 2,000 clones, and approximately 21% of those were seen once. Approximately 25% of the sample belongs to the ten largest clones.

Uninvolved adjacent lung was obtained at least 2 cm from the tumor margin, and the absence of atypia was confirmed by two independent pathologists. At diagnosis, peripheral blood, uninvolved tumor-adjacent lung and tumor were collected and were preserved as a mix of fresh-frozen and FFPE material. Of note for this clone: Its antigen has not been determined. Base qualities were left out, and no much larger clone turns up one base away.

Recombination joined TRBV18 with TRBJ1-6; 9 middle bases align to TRBD1. The sample in question was normal lung tissue next to the tumor, obtained before any cancer treatment. This sequence originates from a woman aged 35 to 75 with stage I lung adenocarcinoma. The DNA reads TGTGCCAGCTCACCGGACAGGGGCAATTCACCCCTCCACTTT. This codes for CASSPDRGNSPLHF.